Shown below are 18 T cell receptor beta chains from a single sample sequenced in a study of T cell responses to AZD1222 COVID-19 vaccine (dated by TCRdb to 2020 to 2023). The method behind the library was the immunoSEQ multiplex PCR assay. TCRdb mirrors the immuneACCESS table, restricted to in-frame sequences. Some clones are absent from its copies; in checked studies, under half trace to an unresolved V gene, and the reason for the others is unknown. This sample holds 130,000 to 150,000 clones; over 80% were observed only once. The ten most abundant clones make up about 3% of the sample. The time point label of this sample denotes: baseline before first vaccination. In the paper's terms, the treatment or condition label means: meningococcal conjugate vaccine given as trial control. The material was peripheral blood, obtained on day 0 of MenACWY control vaccination. The receptors derive from an adult in good health.

This chain connects TRBV6-5 to TRBJ1-1, with 9 nucleotides matching TRBD1. This CDR3 is built from 15 residues. V lost 5 bases, J lost 3 bases, and 7 bases stayed unmatched. The V gene's germline CDR1 is MNHEY and CDR2 SVGAGI. CDR3 protein: CASSRTGAADTEAFF. The CDR3 nucleotides read TGTGCCAGCAGTAGGACAGGGGCAGCGGACACTGAAGCTTTCTTT.

The V and J genes are TRBV30 and TRBJ1-4; no firm D call. V was clipped by 1 base and J by 7 bases, with 16 bases between them. Per the germline V gene, CDR1 is GTSNPN and CDR2 is SVGIG (reference sequence). The CDR3 sequence is 15 residues long. CDR3 in DNA: TGTGCCTGGAGTGGTCAGCGGTTGCTCGGTGAAAAACTGTTTTTT. Its translation is CAWSGQRLLGEKLFF.

The chain links TRBV2 to TRBJ2-3; 13 nucleotides line up with TRBD2. The CDR3 consists of 16 residues. V shed 6 bases, J shed 4 bases, and the junction held 7 bases outside the gene matches. CDR1 and CDR2 (germline): SNHLY, FYNNEI. This CDR3 reads CASRATSGGASDTQYF. The CDR3, as DNA: TGTGCCAGCAGGGCCACTAGCGGGGGGGCTTCAGATACGCAGTATTTT.

The genes are TRBV20-1 and TRBJ2-1; D is uncertain. CDR1 is DFQATT and CDR2 is SNEGSKA in the germline V gene (reference sequence). CDR3 length: 13 residues. Trimming stripped 3 bases from V and 2 bases from J, with 8 bases between. DNA of the CDR3: TGCAGTGCTAGTATGGATACCTACAATGAGCAGTTCTTC. Translating it yields CSASMDTYNEQFF.

This chain joins TRBV4-1 and TRBJ2-5; D not resolved. Germline V lookup: CDR1 MGHRA, CDR2 YSYEKL. The V end was cut by 8 bases, the J end by 0 bases, with 19 bases between. This CDR3 contains 16 residues. CDR3 sequence reads: CASAPRADKYQETQYF. The CDR3 DNA reads TGCGCCAGCGCCCCCCGAGCTGATAAGTACCAAGAGACCCAGTACTTC.

The chain links TRBV6-2 or TRBV6-3 to TRBJ1-5; tentatively, D is TRBD1 (5 bases). CDR1 and CDR2 (germline): MNHEY, SVGEGT. The CDR3 contains 17 residues. Trimming cost V 2 bases and J 0 bases, with 14 bases left between them. The CDR3 DNA sequence: TGTGCCAGCAGTTACAGGGCAGGGACCTATAGCAATCAGCCCCAGCATTTT. It yields the protein CASSYRAGTYSNQPQHF.

The CDR3 nucleotides read TGTGCCATCAGTAAAGACACAGGGTCCAGCACTGAAGCTTTCTTT. Protein sequence: CAISKDTGSSTEAFF. The chain joins TRBV10-3 to TRBJ1-1, with a weak D call TRBD1 (6 bases). This CDR3 comprises 15 residues. V was clipped by 5 bases and J by 4 bases, with 17 bases between them. CDR1 and CDR2 (germline): ENHRY, SYGVKD.

This rearrangement joins TRBV30 to TRBJ1-2, with unresolved D. V was trimmed by 8 bases and J by 3 bases, leaving 16 bases between them. The CDR3 totals 13 residues. Germline V gene data show CDR1 as GTSNPN and CDR2 as SVGIG (reference sequence). CDR3 sequence reads: CASARGPDYGYTF. The CDR3 bases are TGTGCCAGCGCCCGAGGGCCGGACTATGGCTACACCTTC.

V usage is TRBV27 and J usage is TRBJ2-7, with no clear D. CDR1 and CDR2 (germline): MNHEY, SMNVEV (reference sequence). Trimming pared 4 bases from V and 5 bases from J, leaving 24 bases between. This CDR3 comprises 17 residues. CDR3 DNA sequence: TGTGCCAGCAGTTCCAGAGTTCCTACGTGGGCTAAGGACGAGCAGTACTTC. Its protein product is CASSSRVPTWAKDEQYF.

The J gene is TRBJ1-4, the V gene TRBV18; no clear D. Trimming removed 10 bases from V and 5 bases from J, with 14 bases in between. This CDR3 region has 13 residues. Germline V gene lookup returns CDR1 KGHSH and CDR2 LQKENI. The DNA of the CDR3 is TGTGCCACCCGAGGTACCACAAATGAAAAACTGTTTTTT. Encoded protein: CATRGTTNEKLFF.

J is TRBJ1-2 and V is TRBV18; D gene uncertain. Per the germline V gene, CDR1 is KGHSH and CDR2 is LQKENI. This CDR3 has 14 amino acids. V lost 3 bases and J 3 bases, leaving 11 bases between the germline ends. The CDR3 reads CASSPQPRDYGYTF. The DNA of the CDR3 is TGTGCCAGCTCACCCCAACCAAGGGACTATGGCTACACCTTC. The full variable domain, with the rest looked up from reference TRBV18 and TRBJ1-2, is NAGVMQNPRHLVRRRGQEARLRCSPMKGHSHVYWYRQLPEEGLKFMVYLQKENIIDESGMPKERFSAEFPKEGPSILRIQQVVRGDSAAYFCASSPQPRDYGYTFGSGTRLTVV.

This clone was seen once. J is TRBJ1-2 and V is TRBV5-4; 9 nucleotides line up with TRBD1. Germline V gene sequence: CDR1 SGHNT, CDR2 YYREEE (reference sequence). Unmatched junction bases numbered 3, after V lost 4 bases and J lost 2 bases. The CDR3 totals 14 residues. The CDR3 nucleotides are TGTGCCAGCAGCCCAGGGACAGGGAACTATGGCTACACCTTC. Translation: CASSPGTGNYGYTF.

V is TRBV25-1 and J is TRBJ1-1, with D tentatively TRBD1 (5 bases). Trimming left V 2 bases short and J 1 base short, with 17 bases between. The germline V gene encodes CDR1 MGHDK and CDR2 SYGVNS. The CDR3 runs 17 residues. The CDR3 loop is CASSEGSRGAKNTEAFF. CDR3 bases: TGTGCCAGCAGTGAAGGGTCTCGAGGGGCAAAGAACACTGAAGCTTTCTTT.

J is TRBJ2-7 and V is TRBV5-6, with 11 bases lining up with TRBD2. Trimming removed 0 bases from V and 7 bases from J; junction bases left unmatched: 9. Germline CDR1 SGHDT, CDR2 YYEEEE. This CDR3 is 16 amino acids long. The CDR3 DNA reads TGTGCCAGCAGCTTGGGCCCGGGACTAGCGGAGATAGAGCAGTACTTC. This codes for CASSLGPGLAEIEQYF.

The V call is TRBV6-5, the J call TRBJ1-1, with TRBD1 matching 7 bases. Germline V lookup: CDR1 MNHEY, CDR2 SVGAGI. With 6 bases clipped from V and 1 base from J, the junction kept 5 bases outside the gene matches. This CDR3 region has 14 residues. The CDR3, as DNA: TGTGCCAGCAGCGTACAGGGGACGAACACTGAAGCTTTCTTT. Translated, it gives CASSVQGTNTEAFF.

The V and J genes are TRBV5-4 and TRBJ1-6; D possibly corresponds to TRBD1 (5 bases). This CDR3 is 16 amino acids long. CDR1 and CDR2 (germline): SGHNT, YYREEE (reference sequence). Trimming removed 4 bases from V and 7 bases from J, with 18 bases in between. The CDR3 bases are TGTGCCAGCAGCACTAGGAGCCAGGGTAGGAATTCACCCCTCCACTTT. Protein: CASSTRSQGRNSPLHF.

The chain combines TRBV18 with TRBJ2-3, with D hard to call. Germline V gene data show CDR1 as KGHSH and CDR2 as LQKENI. V lost 2 bases and J lost 6, with 6 bases in between. The length of the CDR3 is 12 residues. CDR3 coding DNA: TGTGCCAGCTCACCATTCCCCGATACGCAGTATTTT. Translating it yields CASSPFPDTQYF.

This sequence joins TRBV9 and TRBJ2-7; perhaps TRBD1 as D (5 bases). Germline CDR1 reads SGDLS; CDR2 reads YYNGEE. The germline V and J ends were trimmed by 2 bases and 5 bases, with 17 bases remaining between them. CDR3 size: 15 residues. In DNA, the CDR3 is TGTGCCAGCAGCGTTTTTGGACAAGGGGTGGACGAGCAGTACTTC. It codes for CASSVFGQGVDEQYF. Full variable domain (missing parts from reference TRBV9 and TRBJ2-7): DSGVTQTPKHLITATGQRVTLRCSPRSGDLSVYWYQQSLDQGLQFLIQYYNGEERAKGNILERFSAQQFPDLHSELNLSSLELGDSALYFCASSVFGQGVDEQYFGPGTRLTVT.